This T cell receptor (beta chain) was captured in a study of blood T cell repertoires in COVID-19. V shed 7 bases, J shed 3 bases, and the junction held 4 bases outside the gene matches. Germline lookup yields CDR1 SQVTM and CDR2 ANQGSEA. This CDR3 contains 12 residues. Original analysis: Scientists estimated how many nucleated cells there were by amplifying reference gene primers. Sequenced by immunoSEQ multiplex PCR; TCRdb stores in-frame clones only, minus some. D and trimming were read from the DNA, whereas the V and J calls and clone size are those reported in that table. The sample has roughly 140,000 clones, approximately 86% seen once.

This sequence joins TRBV29-1 and TRBJ1-2, with 8 bases matching TRBD1. This sequence originates from a human donor in a cohort sampled during active COVID-19. The sequenced sample was peripheral blood. The CDR3 sequence: CSAGQGDYGYTF. The CDR3, as DNA: TGCAGCGCTGGACAGGGCGACTATGGCTACACCTTC.